This is a list of T cell receptor beta chains from one sample in a study of blood T cell repertoires in COVID-19. Sequencing was performed with immunoSEQ multiplex PCR; in TCRdb, only in-frame clones are kept and a portion is missing. The top ten hold 7.8% of the sample, which has approximately 500,000 clones, about 89% seen once. Sequenced input: peripheral blood. These receptors originate from a woman between 50 and 59 years old with COVID-19, enrolled during active disease. Each CDR3 is given with its conserved first and last residue.

V gene	CDR3 protein
TRBV5-1	CASSLTGGVEKLFF
TRBV30	CAWGQTRRQETQYF
TRBV6-5	CAIAPTGGREKLFF
TRBV29-1	CSVTRQGTNEKLFF
TRBV27	CASSRQGEETQYF
TRBV5-4	CASSPGTGEGQPQHF
TRBV7-8	CASSITNSDTQYF
TRBV10-3	CAIGPGTAYNSPLHF
TRBV29-1	CSGGTGGTDTQYF
TRBV19	CASSWDRGLYGYTF
TRBV30	CAWTPKWASNQPQHF
TRBV18	CASSPGRSYEQYF
TRBV5-1	CASRTGSGKAFF
TRBV19	CASTDTAGGYTF
TRBV6-5	CASGRGYNQPQHF
TRBV15	CATSRPGQLPDTEAFF
TRBV5-6	CASSNRPGRFSTYEQYF
TRBV29-1	CSVNPTGTPYEQYF
TRBV20-1	CSASQDGTEAFF
TRBV29-1	CSATGQQTGEQYF
TRBV10-1	CASSESRAERYTGELFF
TRBV6-5	CASSYGGRADTQYF
TRBV6-5	CASRGTGQGIYEQYF